The rows below give T cell receptor beta chains drawn from one sample of a study of patients and donors after allogeneic stem cell transplantation. TCRdb re-called the RT-PCR reads with MiXCR, one entry per CDR3 protein. Of about a million distinct CDR3 sequences listed, roughly 17% are singletons. Sequenced material: blood, either unsorted or a sorted T cell fraction (not recorded which). The receptors shown here come from a human donor who was either an allogeneic HSCT recipient or a stem cell or donor lymphocyte infusion donor (not recorded which). It is not recorded whose cells these are; they may come from a transplant donor. The CDR3 runs from the conserved cysteine through the conserved F or W. D genes are given only for firm matches. Expanded clones are given a class, and other clones once, few, many or no size at all.

j_call d_call v_call clone_size cdr3_nt cdr3_aa
TRBJ1-1 NA TRBV20-1 NA TGCAGCGCGATGTCGGCTTTCTTT CSAMSAFF
TRBJ1-1 NA TRBV20-1 NA TGCAGTGCTAGAAGGCTAGGGGTAGTAGGGACTGAAGCCTTCTTT CSARRLGVVGTEAFF
TRBJ2-3 NA TRBV3-1 NA TGTGCCAGCAGCCCTAGGTCGCATACGCAGTATTTT CASSPRSHTQYF
TRBJ2-1 NA TRBV20-1 few TGCAGTGCTAGAGATACGAGTTATGAGCAGTTCTTC CSARDTSYEQFF
TRBJ1-6 TRBD1 TRBV4-3 many TGCGCCAGCAGCCAAGACCCCGGGACAGCCTATAATTCACCCCTCCACTTT CASSQDPGTAYNSPLHF
TRBJ1-5 TRBD1 TRBV30 few TGTGCCTGGAGTCAGACAGGGGCCAATCAGCCCCAGCATTTT CAWSQTGANQPQHF
TRBJ2-5 NA TRBV5-1 NA TGCGCCAGCAGTAATCCGGGGGCGCGGGAGACCCAGTACTTC CASSNPGARETQYF
TRBJ2-4 NA TRBV20-1 many TGCAGTGCTAGAGATTCAGGAGCGATTAACATTCAGTACTTC CSARDSGAINIQYF
TRBJ2-7 TRBD2 TRBV18 few TGTGCCAGCTCCCCGGGGGGGGTCACCTACGAGCAGTACTTC CASSPGGVTYEQYF
TRBJ2-3 TRBD2 TRBV10-3 few TGTGCCATCAGTTCACTAGCGGGGTCTAGCACAGATACGCAGTATTTT CAISSLAGSSTDTQYF
TRBJ2-5 NA TRBV15 NA TGTGCCACCCGGGGCCCGGGTCGTCGGGAAACACAAGAGACCCAGTACTTC CATRGPGRRETQETQYF
TRBJ2-1 NA TRBV20-1 many TGCAGTGCGCATGGCCCCAGTAAGGACAATGAGCAGTTCTTC CSAHGPSKDNEQFF
TRBJ2-7 TRBD1 TRBV7-9 NA TGTGCCAGCAGACTGGGACAGGGGGTCAACGAGCAGTACTTC CASRLGQGVNEQYF
TRBJ2-2 TRBD2 TRBV5-1 NA TGCGCCAGCAGCTTGGTCGGGGGGGCCTACGGGGAGCTGTTTTTT CASSLVGGAYGELFF
TRBJ1-2 NA TRBV24-1 few TGTGCCACCGATCCAACTGGAGGGTCAAGGGGACCTGGCTACACCTTC CATDPTGGSRGPGYTF
TRBJ2-7 NA TRBV27 NA TGTGCCAGCAAATACCACTCAGGGGTAGACGAGCAGTACTTC CASKYHSGVDEQYF
TRBJ2-1 TRBD2 TRBV20-1 NA TGCAGTGCTATTACGGGACTAGCGTCCCGGAGGTACAATGAGCAGTTCTTC CSAITGLASRRYNEQFF
TRBJ2-7 TRBD2 TRBV27 few TGTGCCAGCAGTTTGGCGACTAGCGGGTGGGGATACGAGCAGTACTTC CASSLATSGWGYEQYF
TRBJ2-5 TRBD2 TRBV6-1 NA TGTGCCAGCAGGGAACGGACTAGCGGGAAAGAGACCCAGTACTTC CASRERTSGKETQYF
TRBJ1-2 NA TRBV3-1 few TGTGCCAGCAGCCATGGACAGCACTATGGCTACACCTTC CASSHGQHYGYTF
TRBJ2-3 TRBD2 TRBV12-3/TRBV12-4 NA TGTGCCAGCAGCCGCTCCGGAGGGACTAGCGGGGGGGCGACAGATACGCAGTATTTT CASSRSGGTSGGATDTQYF
TRBJ1-5 NA TRBV10-3 NA TGTGCCATCAGTTCGCAGGGTGATCAGCCCCAGCATTTT CAISSQGDQPQHF
TRBJ2-4 NA TRBV12-3/TRBV12-4 few TGTGCCAGCAGTTTGACAGGGTCGGGAGAGACATGGATTCAGTACTTC CASSLTGSGETWIQYF
TRBJ1-1 NA TRBV12-3/TRBV12-4 NA TGTGCCAGCAGTCTCCGAGGGGCTGCCACTGAAGCTTTCTTT CASSLRGAATEAFF
TRBJ2-7 TRBD1 TRBV20-1 NA TGCAGTGCCTCCCCCGGGACAGGAATCGGTAGCTCCTACGAGCAGTACTTC CSASPGTGIGSSYEQYF
TRBJ2-2 NA TRBV6-1 NA TGTGCCAGCAGTGATCGGCGCAGCGCGAACACCGGGGAGCTGTTTTTT CASSDRRSANTGELFF
TRBJ1-3 NA TRBV4-3 few TGCGCCAGCAGCCAGGAGGCGTACTCTGGAAACACCATATATTTT CASSQEAYSGNTIYF
TRBJ2-7 NA TRBV7-2 NA TGTGCCAGCAGCTTTATGACAGTACCCTACGAGCAGTACTTC CASSFMTVPYEQYF
TRBJ2-3 NA TRBV12-3/TRBV12-4 few TGTGCCAGCAGTTTCTGGACAGATACGCAGTATTTT CASSFWTDTQYF
TRBJ2-3 NA TRBV9 NA TGTGCCAGCAGCGTATCGATCCCAGATACGCAGTATTTT CASSVSIPDTQYF
TRBJ2-5 NA TRBV7-8 NA TGTGCCAGCAGCTTAAGGGAAACACAAGAGACCCAGTACTTC CASSLRETQETQYF
TRBJ2-7 NA TRBV25-1 few TGTGCCAGCGCCGAACCCAGGGCGATGGGCTACGAGCAGTACTTC CASAEPRAMGYEQYF
TRBJ1-2 TRBD1 TRBV30 NA TGTGCCTGGGATACAGGGGTAGGCTATGGCTACACCTTC CAWDTGVGYGYTF
TRBJ2-2 NA TRBV10-3 many TGTGCCATCAGTGCCCAGGACCTGAACACCGGGGAGCTGTTTTTT CAISAQDLNTGELFF
TRBJ2-1 TRBD1 TRBV12-3/TRBV12-4 few TGTGCCAGCAGTTTCCGACAGGGGGCGACCTACAATGAGCAGTTCTTC CASSFRQGATYNEQFF
TRBJ1-2 NA TRBV2 few TGTGCCAGGTCCACGGGGCGGACTAACTATGGCTACACCTTC CARSTGRTNYGYTF
TRBJ2-1 TRBD2 TRBV9 NA TGTGCCAGCAGCGTAGGGGCTCGAGCGGGGGTCTACAATGAGCAGTTCTTC CASSVGARAGVYNEQFF
TRBJ1-6 NA TRBV7-6 NA TGTGCCAGCAGCTTAGTTCTGGGGCATTCACCCCTCCACTTT CASSLVLGHSPLHF
TRBJ2-7 TRBD2 TRBV29-1 NA TGCAGCGCTCGACACCTTTCGCGGGGGAACTCCTACGAGCAGTACTTC CSARHLSRGNSYEQYF
TRBJ2-3 TRBD2 TRBV20-1 NA TGCAGTGCTAGAGATCGGGCTAGCGGGGGCCACTCCACAGATACGCAGTATTTT CSARDRASGGHSTDTQYF
TRBJ1-2 NA TRBV25-1 many TGTGCCTCTCAATGGGGGCCCGGCTATGGCTACACCTTC CASQWGPGYGYTF
TRBJ1-3 TRBD1 TRBV7-9 few TGTGCCAGCACCCAGGGGGATAGCGATGGAAACACCATATATTTT CASTQGDSDGNTIYF
TRBJ1-1 NA TRBV29-1 few TGCAGCGTTGATGTCGGAGCTGAAGCTTTCTTT CSVDVGAEAFF
TRBJ1-1 NA TRBV7-6 few TGTGCCAGCAGCTTAGCGGCAGGGTTAAGCGGGACTGAAGCTTTCTTT CASSLAAGLSGTEAFF
TRBJ1-4 TRBD1 TRBV6-1 few TGTGCCAGCAGTAGGACAGGGGGATTTGAAAAACTGTTTTTT CASSRTGGFEKLFF
TRBJ1-2 NA TRBV12-3/TRBV12-4 many TGTGCCAGCAGTTTACAGAAGATCCATGGCTACACCTTC CASSLQKIHGYTF
TRBJ2-1 TRBD2 TRBV30 few TGTGCTTTTCTAGCGGGCCTTAACAATGAGCAGTTCTTC CAFLAGLNNEQFF
TRBJ1-5 NA TRBV2 NA TGTGCCAGCAGTGAACAGGGTTACAATCAGCCCCAGCATTTT CASSEQGYNQPQHF
TRBJ2-3 TRBD2 TRBV20-1 few TGCAGTGCCTTGACTAGCGGGGGGTATAGCACAGATACGCAGTATTTT CSALTSGGYSTDTQYF
TRBJ2-2 TRBD2 TRBV5-1 NA TGCGCCAGCAGCTTCTGGGCGGGAGGCGCCGCCGGGGAGCTGTTTTTT CASSFWAGGAAGELFF